What follows is one T cell receptor beta chain and its context. Its antigen is still unknown. This specimen comes from a study of cytomegalovirus exposure and HLA in healthy donors. Whole-study findings and limits: Another analysis was done later, and it associated 15,000 to 20,000 TCR beta sequences with HLA alleles at 0.05 false discovery rate. About 87% or about 30% of the time was how often most TCR beta V segments were productive, according to an earlier analysis. CMV serostatus was the only immune exposure information that was available. Investigators reported 150 to 200 TCR beta chains as tied to cytomegalovirus.

Trimming shortened V by 0 bases and J by 1 base, and 6 bases separated the two germline ends. The length of the CDR3 is 14 residues. The germline CDR1 and CDR2 sequences are SNHLY and FYNNEI. The PCR employed 60 Vbeta primers together with 13 Jbeta primers. Generated by immunoSEQ multiplex PCR, the TCRdb table keeps only in-frame clones and is missing some. This sample yields under 170,000 clones, of which more than 65% are seen a single time; roughly 6.3% belongs to the top ten. The rearrangement uses TRBV2 and TRBJ1-2; D ambiguous. The sample was PBMCs. The sequence derives from a man aged 45-65 years in good health and CMV-seropositive. CDR3 sequence reads: CASSEAAVNYGYTF. The CDR3 bases are TGTGCCAGCAGTGAAGCGGCGGTTAACTATGGCTACACCTTC.